The clone carrying this TCR beta chain was counted only a few times. TCRdb fed the RT-PCR reads into MiXCR, producing one record per CDR3 protein. Among almost 700,000 distinct CDR3 sequences listed, 14% were seen once. The germline gives CDR1 SGHTA, CDR2 FQGNSA. The junction had 6 bases not matched to a gene; V was cut back by 4 bases and J by 10 bases. The CDR3 is made up of 15 amino acids. The clonotype comes from a female donor in good health, serving as a healthy control. The sample consisted of memory CD4+ T cells from blood. The rearrangement joins TRBV7-2 to TRBJ2-1; the match to TRBD2 covers 14 bases. The CDR3 loop reads CASSYRLAGGSEQFF. CDR3 bases: TGTGCCAGCAGCTACCGACTAGCGGGAGGGAGCGAGCAGTTCTTC.